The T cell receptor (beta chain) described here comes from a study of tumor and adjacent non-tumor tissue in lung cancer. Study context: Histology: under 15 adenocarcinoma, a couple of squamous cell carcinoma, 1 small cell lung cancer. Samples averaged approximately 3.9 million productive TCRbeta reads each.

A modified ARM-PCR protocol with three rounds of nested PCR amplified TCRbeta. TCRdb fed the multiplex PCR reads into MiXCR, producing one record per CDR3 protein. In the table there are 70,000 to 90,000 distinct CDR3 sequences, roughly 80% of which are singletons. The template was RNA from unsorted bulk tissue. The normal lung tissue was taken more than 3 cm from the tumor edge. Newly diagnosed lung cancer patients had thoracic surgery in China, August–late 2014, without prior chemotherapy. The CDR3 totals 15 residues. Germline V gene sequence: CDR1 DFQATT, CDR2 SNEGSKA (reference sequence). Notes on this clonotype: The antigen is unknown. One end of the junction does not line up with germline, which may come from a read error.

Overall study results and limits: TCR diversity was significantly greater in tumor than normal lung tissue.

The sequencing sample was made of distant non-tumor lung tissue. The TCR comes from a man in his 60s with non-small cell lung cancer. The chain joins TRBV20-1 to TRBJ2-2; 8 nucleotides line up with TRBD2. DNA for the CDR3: TGCAGTGTTAGAGAGATAGCGGGGTACACCGAGGAGCTGTTTTTT. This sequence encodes CSVREIAGYTEELFF.